This TCR beta chain was profiled in a study of cytomegalovirus exposure and HLA in healthy donors. Overall study results and limits: Excluded were some V segments that proved indistinguishable, including TRBV6-2 and TRBV6-3. The study had only CMV serostatus as immune exposure information. Across donors, most TCRs were seen rarely, yet some public ones were widespread.

This clone was recorded only once. Antigen specificity is unknown. This CDR3 has 15 amino acids. Looked up from germline, CDR1 is MNHEY and CDR2 is SVGAGI. V lost 0 bases and J lost 2, with 10 bases in between. PCR involved 60 Vbeta and 13 Jbeta primers. In the source study's methods: Later work found tens of millions of unique TCR beta chains, with about 10 million shared. Data came from immunoSEQ multiplex PCR; TCRdb stores just in-frame clones and leaves some out. V, J and clone size are taken as reported in that table, and D and trimming were inferred from the DNA itself. In the table there are around 87,000 clones, roughly 80% of which are singletons.

This TCR was sampled from a girl aged 2-10 years in good health and CMV-seropositive. Sequencing was performed on PBMCs. This chain links TRBV6-5 with TRBJ1-2; D call uncertain. In DNA, the CDR3 is TGTGCCAGCAGTTACTCCACAGCGGCGAACTATGGCTACACCTTC. Its protein product is CASSYSTAANYGYTF.